This T cell receptor beta chain was observed in a study of CD8+ T cells in alopecia areata. Sequencing used cDNA as its template, made by extracting RNA and reverse transcribing it. TCRdb's table, derived via immunoSEQ multiplex PCR, lists solely in-frame clones and lacks some. The repertoire holds 60,000 to 65,000 clones, with 44% as singletons. V dropped 7 bases and J dropped 4; count of bases not matched to a gene: 12. This CDR3 is 15 amino acids long. The germline V gene encodes CDR1 SGHAT and CDR2 FQNNGV. Study-wide points: Greater clonality was observed in lesional scalp samples, especially alopecia totalis/universalis, versus normal scalp. Scalp sequencing also captures normal skin's resident alphabeta T cells. TCRs were shared less clearly across patients than in mice, possibly for HLA-related reasons.

Individuals with alopecia areata gave both lesional scalp punch biopsies and peripheral blood for collection. On this clone: The antigen is undetermined.

The sequence derives from a human donor with alopecia areata. This rearrangement joins TRBV11-2 to TRBJ1-2; 7 bases are a match to TRBD1. Sample: NKG2D-low CD8+ T cells sorted from blood. CDR3 coding DNA: TGTGCCAGCACCGCTAGACAGGGCGACGGCTATGGCTACACCTTC. This translates into CASTARQGDGYGYTF.